This T cell receptor (beta chain) originates from a study of shared clonotypes between healthy human individuals. Generated by immunoSEQ multiplex PCR, the TCRdb table keeps only in-frame clones and is missing some. The sample contains roughly 1 million clones, about 75% of which appear only once. Germline CDR1 is LGHNA and CDR2 is YSLEER. Trimming took 1 base from V and 9 from J, leaving 16 bases between them. This CDR3 spans 15 amino acids. J is TRBJ2-1 and V is TRBV4-3; D unresolved. Sequenced: memory CD4+ T cells sorted from blood. This sample's subset: CD45RA-negative fraction. The TCR was taken from a man younger than 35 in good health. CDR3: CASSQGALLSPEQFF. DNA of the CDR3: TGCGCCAGCAGCCAAGGGGCTCTCCTCAGTCCTGAGCAGTTCTTC.